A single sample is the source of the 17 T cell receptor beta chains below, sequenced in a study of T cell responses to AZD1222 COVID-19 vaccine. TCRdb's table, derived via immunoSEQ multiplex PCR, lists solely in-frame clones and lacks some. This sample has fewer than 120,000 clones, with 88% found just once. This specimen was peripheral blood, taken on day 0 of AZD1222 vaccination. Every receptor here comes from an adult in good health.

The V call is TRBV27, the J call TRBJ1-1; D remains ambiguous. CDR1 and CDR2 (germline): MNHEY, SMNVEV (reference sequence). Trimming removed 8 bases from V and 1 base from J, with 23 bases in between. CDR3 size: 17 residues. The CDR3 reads CASAHLSVSATNTEAFF. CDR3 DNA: TGTGCCAGCGCCCATTTGTCGGTGTCAGCTACGAACACTGAAGCTTTCTTT.

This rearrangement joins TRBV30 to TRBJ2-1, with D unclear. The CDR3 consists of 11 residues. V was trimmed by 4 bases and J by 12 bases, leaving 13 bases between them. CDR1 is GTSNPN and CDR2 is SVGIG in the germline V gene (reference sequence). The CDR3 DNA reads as TGTGCCTGGAACCGGGCGGCCCGGCAGTTCTTC. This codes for CAWNRAARQFF.

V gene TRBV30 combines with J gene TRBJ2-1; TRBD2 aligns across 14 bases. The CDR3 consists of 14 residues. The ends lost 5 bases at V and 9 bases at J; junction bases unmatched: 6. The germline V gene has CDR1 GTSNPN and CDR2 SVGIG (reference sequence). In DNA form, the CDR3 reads TGTGCCTGGGGGACTAGCGGGAGAAATACTGAGCAGTTCTTC. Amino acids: CAWGTSGRNTEQFF.

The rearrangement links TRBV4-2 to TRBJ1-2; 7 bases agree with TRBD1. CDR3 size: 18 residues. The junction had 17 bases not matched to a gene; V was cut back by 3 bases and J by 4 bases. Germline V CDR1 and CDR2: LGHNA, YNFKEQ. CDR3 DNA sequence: TGTGCCAGCAGCCAGAATACCGGGACAGCATTTAATCGCTATGGCTACACCTTC. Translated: CASSQNTGTAFNRYGYTF.

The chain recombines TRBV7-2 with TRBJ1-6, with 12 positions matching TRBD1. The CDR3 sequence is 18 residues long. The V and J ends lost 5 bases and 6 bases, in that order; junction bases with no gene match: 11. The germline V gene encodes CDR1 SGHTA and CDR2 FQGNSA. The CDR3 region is CASSLVGTGGWGNSPLHF. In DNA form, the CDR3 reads TGTGCCAGCAGCCTGGTCGGGACAGGGGGCTGGGGTAATTCACCCCTCCACTTT.

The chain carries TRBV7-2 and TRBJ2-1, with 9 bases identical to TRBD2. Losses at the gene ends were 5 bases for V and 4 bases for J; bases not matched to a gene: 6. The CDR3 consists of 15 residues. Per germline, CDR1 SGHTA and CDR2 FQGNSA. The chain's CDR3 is CASSPSGRTYNEQFF. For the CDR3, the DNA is TGTGCCAGCAGCCCCAGCGGGAGGACTTACAATGAGCAGTTCTTC.

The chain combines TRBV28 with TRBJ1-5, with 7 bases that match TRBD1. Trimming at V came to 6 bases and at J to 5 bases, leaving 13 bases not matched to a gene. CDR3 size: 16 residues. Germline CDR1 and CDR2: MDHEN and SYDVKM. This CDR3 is CASSPTRGGRHQPQHF. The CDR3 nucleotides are TGTGCCAGCAGCCCTACCAGGGGGGGGCGCCATCAGCCCCAGCATTTT.

The CDR3 spells CASSPEGETQYF. Here the CDR3 DNA reads TGCGCCAGCAGCCCCGAGGGGGAGACCCAGTACTTC. The V call is TRBV4-1, the J call TRBJ2-5; possibly TRBD1 or TRBD2 for D (5 bases each). The length of the CDR3 is 12 residues. Trimming stripped 4 bases from V and 5 bases from J, with 8 bases between. Germline V gene sequence: CDR1 MGHRA, CDR2 YSYEKL.

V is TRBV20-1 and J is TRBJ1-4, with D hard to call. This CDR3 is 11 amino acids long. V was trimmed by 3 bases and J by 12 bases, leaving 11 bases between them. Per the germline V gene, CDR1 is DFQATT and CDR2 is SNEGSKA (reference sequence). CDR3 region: CSARGRVELFF. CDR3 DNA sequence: TGCAGTGCTAGGGGCCGAGTCGAACTGTTTTTT.

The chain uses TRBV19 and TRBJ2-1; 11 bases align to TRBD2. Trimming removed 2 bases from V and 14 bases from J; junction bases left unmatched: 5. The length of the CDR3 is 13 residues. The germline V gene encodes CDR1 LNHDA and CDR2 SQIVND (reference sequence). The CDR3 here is CASSITSGSLEFF. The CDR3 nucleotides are TGTGCCAGTAGTATAACTAGCGGGAGCTTAGAGTTCTTC.

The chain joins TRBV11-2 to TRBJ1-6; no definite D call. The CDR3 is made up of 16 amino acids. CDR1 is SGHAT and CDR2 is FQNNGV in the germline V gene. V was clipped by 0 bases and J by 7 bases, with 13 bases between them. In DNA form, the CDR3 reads TGTGCCAGCAGCTTAGATGGCGCCGGAGGGAATTCACCCCTCCACTTT. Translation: CASSLDGAGGNSPLHF. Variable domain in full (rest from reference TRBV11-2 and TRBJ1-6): EAGVAQSPRYKIIEKRQSVAFWCNPISGHATLYWYQQILGQGPKLLIQFQNNGVVDDSQLPKDRFSAERLKGVDSTLKIQPAKLEDSAVYLCASSLDGAGGNSPLHFGNGTRLTVT.

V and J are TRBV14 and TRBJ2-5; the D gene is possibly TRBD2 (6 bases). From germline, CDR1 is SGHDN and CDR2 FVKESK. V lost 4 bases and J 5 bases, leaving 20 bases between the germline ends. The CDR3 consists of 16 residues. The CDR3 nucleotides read TGTGCCAGCAGCCTCCATCGGGACTCCGTACGGGAGACCCAGTACTTC. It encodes CASSLHRDSVRETQYF.

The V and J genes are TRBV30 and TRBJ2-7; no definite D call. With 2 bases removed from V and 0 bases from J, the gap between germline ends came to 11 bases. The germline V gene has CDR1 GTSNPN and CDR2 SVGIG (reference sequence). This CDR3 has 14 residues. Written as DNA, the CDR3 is TGTGCCTGGAGTTTCGGGCGCGGCTCCTACGAGCAGTACTTC. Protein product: CAWSFGRGSYEQYF.

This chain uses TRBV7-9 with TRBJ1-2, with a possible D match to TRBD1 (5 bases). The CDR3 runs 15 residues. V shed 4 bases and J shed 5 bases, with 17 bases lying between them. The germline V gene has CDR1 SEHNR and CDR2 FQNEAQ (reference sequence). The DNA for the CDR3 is TGTGCCAGCAGCTCGGGTTGGAGCGAGGGGTATGGCTACACCTTC. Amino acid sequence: CASSSGWSEGYGYTF.

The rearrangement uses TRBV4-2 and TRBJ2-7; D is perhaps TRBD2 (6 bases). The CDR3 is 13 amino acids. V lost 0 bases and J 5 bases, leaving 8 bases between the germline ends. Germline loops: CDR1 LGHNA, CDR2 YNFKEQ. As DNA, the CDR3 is TGTGCCAGCAGCCAAGACTGGGAGGACGAGCAGTACTTC. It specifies CASSQDWEDEQYF.

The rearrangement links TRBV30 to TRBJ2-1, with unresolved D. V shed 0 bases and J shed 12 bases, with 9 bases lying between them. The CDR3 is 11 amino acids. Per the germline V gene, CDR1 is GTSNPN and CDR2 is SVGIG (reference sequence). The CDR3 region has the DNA TGTGCCTGGAGTGTCGGGTCTGGGCAGTTCTTC. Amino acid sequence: CAWSVGSGQFF.

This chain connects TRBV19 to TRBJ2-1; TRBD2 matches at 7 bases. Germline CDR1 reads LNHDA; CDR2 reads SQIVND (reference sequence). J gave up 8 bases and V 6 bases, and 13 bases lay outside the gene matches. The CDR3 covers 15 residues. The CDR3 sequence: CASSPLTAGEHEQFF. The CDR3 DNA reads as TGTGCCAGTAGCCCCCTTACGGCGGGAGAGCATGAGCAGTTCTTC.